What follows are 15 T cell receptor beta chains derived from one specimen sequenced in a study of blood T cell repertoires in COVID-19. TCRdb's copy holds only in-frame clones and misses some; the assay was immunoSEQ multiplex PCR. In the table there are more than 150,000 clones, about 86% of which are singletons. Sequencing was carried out using peripheral blood. The receptors come from a man aged 50 or older with active or convalescent COVID-19.

This clone was seen once. The chain employs TRBV10-3 and TRBJ2-2; TRBD2 agrees at 10 bases. The CDR3 runs to 15 residues. Trimming took 5 bases from V and 3 from J; bases not matched to a gene: 3. CDR1 and CDR2 from the germline V gene are ENHRY and SYGVKD. CDR3 protein: CAISTSGEYTGELFF. CDR3 bases: TGTGCCATCAGTACTAGCGGGGAGTACACCGGGGAGCTGTTTTTT.

The rearrangement uses TRBV24-1 and TRBJ2-5; TRBD1 agrees at 8 bases. The trim removed 3 bases at V and 2 bases at J, leaving 7 bases unmatched. The length of the CDR3 is 16 residues. Germline CDR1 is KGHDR and CDR2 is SFDVKD. The CDR3 is CATSDRQGYPQETQYF. The CDR3 DNA reads as TGTGCCACCAGTGATCGACAGGGGTACCCACAAGAGACCCAGTACTTC.

The rearrangement joins TRBV11-2 to TRBJ1-1; TRBD1 aligns across 7 bases. Germline-derived CDR1 and CDR2 are SGHAT and FQNNGV. Unmatched junction bases numbered 11, after V lost 5 bases and J lost 5 bases. The CDR3 is 15 amino acids. The CDR3 DNA is TGTGCCAGCAGCCGAGGGACAGCCCGGGGAACTGAAGCTTTCTTT. Translating it yields CASSRGTARGTEAFF.

This clone was seen a few times. V is TRBV6-5 and J is TRBJ2-5; the match to TRBD2 covers 8 bases. Germline CDR1 reads MNHEY; CDR2 reads SVGAGI. The CDR3 contains 13 residues. The trim removed 7 bases at V and 5 bases at J, leaving 6 bases unmatched. The CDR3 region is CASIRGGRETQYF. The CDR3 DNA reads TGTGCCAGCATCCGGGGGGGCAGGGAGACCCAGTACTTC.

This clone has a single count. The rearrangement uses TRBV6-2 or TRBV6-3 and TRBJ2-1; tentatively, D is TRBD2 (5 bases). The CDR3 length is 15 residues. V lost 5 bases and J 0 bases, leaving 11 bases between the germline ends. Germline V gene sequence: CDR1 MNHEY, CDR2 SVGEGT. CDR3 coding DNA: TGTGCCAGCAGTACGGACTCGAGCTCCTACAATGAGCAGTTCTTC. This translates into CASSTDSSSYNEQFF.

This clone came up once. The chain employs TRBV15 and TRBJ2-3; TRBD2 agrees at 12 bases. This CDR3 comprises 16 residues. CDR1 LNHNV and CDR2 YYDKDF come from the germline V gene (reference sequence). After removal of 0 bases from V and 4 bases from J, the junction contained 2 bases not matched to a gene. For the CDR3, the DNA is TGTGCCACCAGCAGAGAACTAGCGGGGGGTGCAGATACGCAGTATTTT. Amino acid sequence: CATSRELAGGADTQYF.

V gene TRBV7-2 combines with J gene TRBJ1-1; tentative D call: TRBD1 (6 bases). Germline CDR1 and CDR2: SGHTA and FQGNSA. The germline V and J ends were trimmed by 5 bases and 4 bases, with 14 bases remaining between them. The CDR3 is made up of 14 amino acids. This chain's CDR3 is CASSVKGGSTEAFF. CDR3 nucleotides: TGTGCCAGCAGCGTAAAGGGGGGGAGCACTGAAGCTTTCTTT. The entire variable domain, with the rest obtained from reference TRBV7-2 and TRBJ1-1, is as follows: GAGVSQSPSNKVTEKGKDVELRCDPISGHTALYWYRQSLGQGLEFLIYFQGNSAPDKSGLPSDRFSAERTGGSVSTLTIQRTQQEDSAVYLCASSVKGGSTEAFFGQGTRLTVV.

DNA of the CDR3: TGTGCCAGCAGCGTCCAGACGGGACAGGGCTATGAGCAGTTCTTC. As protein: CASSVQTGQGYEQFF. The V gene is TRBV9, the J gene TRBJ2-1; 9 bases agree with TRBD1. V lost 2 bases and J lost 8; bases outside the gene matches: 8. In germline, CDR1 is SGDLS, CDR2 YYNGEE. There are 15 residues in the CDR3.

This clone has only a few counts. The rearrangement uses TRBV28 and TRBJ2-7; D is perhaps TRBD1 (6 bases). CDR1 and CDR2 from the germline V gene are MDHEN and SYDVKM. This CDR3 contains 13 residues. The V gene lost 7 bases and the J gene lost 6 bases, with 16 bases spanning the gap. CDR3 protein: CASTLDSLREQYF. Written as DNA, the CDR3 is TGTGCCAGCACCCTGGACAGCCTGCGCGAGCAGTACTTC.

This sequence joins TRBV3-1 (or the pseudogene TRBV3-2) and TRBJ1-3; 9 nucleotides match TRBD1. Germline V CDR1 and CDR2: LGHDT, YNNKEL (reference sequence). Losses at the gene ends were 4 bases for V and 3 bases for J; bases not matched to a gene: 4. The CDR3 consists of 15 residues. In DNA, the CDR3 is TGTGCCAGCAGCCTCACAGGGGGCCTTGGAAACACCATATATTTT. Translating gives CASSLTGGLGNTIYF.

CDR3 nucleotide sequence: TGTGCCAGTAGTCCGACAGGGGGCAATCAGCCCCAGCATTTT. Its translation is CASSPTGGNQPQHF. The chain is built from TRBV19 and TRBJ1-5, with 8 nucleotides matching TRBD1. CDR3 size: 14 residues. V lost 5 bases and J lost 2; bases outside the gene matches: 2. CDR1 LNHDA and CDR2 SQIVND come from the germline V gene (reference sequence).

V is TRBV19 and J is TRBJ2-1, with TRBD2 as a possible D gene (5 bases). Germline lookup yields CDR1 LNHDA and CDR2 SQIVND (reference sequence). V lost 7 bases and J lost 3, with 28 bases in between. The CDR3 spans 19 residues. In DNA, the CDR3 is TGTGCCAGTAAGCGGTCGGGGAGTTCAGTAGCGACTCTCTACAATGAGCAGTTCTTC. Residues: CASKRSGSSVATLYNEQFF.

Only a few counts were recorded for this clone. The rearrangement joins TRBV5-4 to TRBJ1-6; TRBD1 matches at 9 bases. The CDR3 length is 14 residues. CDR1 and CDR2 from the germline V gene are SGHNT and YYREEE (reference sequence). The ends lost 6 bases at V and 8 bases at J; junction bases unmatched: 6. The CDR3 loop reads CASTTGTGYSPLHF. In DNA, the CDR3 is TGTGCCAGCACAACCGGGACAGGGTATTCACCCCTCCACTTT. Combining the CDR3 with reference TRBV5-4 and TRBJ1-6 gives the whole variable domain ETGVTQSPTHLIKTRGQQVTLRCSSQSGHNTVSWYQQALGQGPQFIFQYYREEENGRGNFPPRFSGLQFPNYSSELNVNALELDDSALYLCASTTGTGYSPLHFGNGTRLTVT.

V is TRBV7-3 and J is TRBJ2-2, with 9 bases lining up with TRBD2. Unmatched junction bases numbered 4, after V lost 2 bases and J lost 0 bases. This CDR3 is 17 amino acids long. Germline V gives CDR1 SGHTA, CDR2 FQGTGA. CDR3 loop: CASSLRTSATNTGELFF. Here the CDR3 DNA reads TGTGCCAGCAGCTTACGGACTAGCGCAACGAACACCGGGGAGCTGTTTTTT. The whole variable domain, remainder taken from reference TRBV7-3 and TRBJ2-2, is GAGVSQTPSNKVTEKGKYVELRCDPISGHTALYWYRQSLGQGPEFLIYFQGTGAADDSGLPNDRFFAVRPEGSVSTLKIQRTERGDSAVYLCASSLRTSATNTGELFFGEGSRLTVL.

The J gene is TRBJ1-1, the V gene TRBV10-3, with TRBD1 matching 9 bases. V gave up 3 bases and J gave up 4 bases; unmatched junction bases: 9. Germline CDR1 is ENHRY and CDR2 is SYGVKD. This CDR3 spans 16 amino acids. This CDR3 is CAISDSGQGLATEAFF. CDR3 coding DNA: TGTGCCATCAGTGACTCGGGACAGGGATTAGCCACTGAAGCTTTCTTT.